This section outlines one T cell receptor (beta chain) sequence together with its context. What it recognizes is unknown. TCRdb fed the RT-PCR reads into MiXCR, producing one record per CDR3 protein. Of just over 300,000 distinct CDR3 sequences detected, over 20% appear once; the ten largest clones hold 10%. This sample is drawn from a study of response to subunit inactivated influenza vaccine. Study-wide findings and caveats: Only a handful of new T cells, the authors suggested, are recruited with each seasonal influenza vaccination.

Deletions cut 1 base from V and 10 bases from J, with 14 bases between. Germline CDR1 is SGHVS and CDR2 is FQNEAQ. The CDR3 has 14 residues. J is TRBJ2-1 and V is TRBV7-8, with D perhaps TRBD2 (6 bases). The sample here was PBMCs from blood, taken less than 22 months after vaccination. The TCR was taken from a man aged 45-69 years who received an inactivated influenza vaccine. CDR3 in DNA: TGTGCCAGCAGCTTAGGTTGGCTGGCGGGGGAGCAGTTCTTC. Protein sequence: CASSLGWLAGEQFF.